The source of this TCR beta chain is a study of T cell changes during pregnancy in multiple sclerosis. Trimming cost V 5 bases and J 7 bases; bases outside gene matches: 6. In germline, CDR1 is MNHEY, CDR2 SVGAGI. This CDR3 spans 14 amino acids. TCRdb's table, derived via immunoSEQ multiplex PCR, lists solely in-frame clones and lacks some. The sample contains fewer than 110,000 clones, about 90% of which appear only once. The chain recombines TRBV6-5 with TRBJ1-1; the match to TRBD1 covers 11 bases. The material was peripheral blood, obtained after pregnancy. This TCR came from a female donor with multiple sclerosis, enrolled in a pregnancy study. CDR3: CASSIRTGGFEAFF. The DNA of the CDR3 is TGTGCCAGCAGTATCCGGACAGGGGGCTTTGAAGCTTTCTTT.